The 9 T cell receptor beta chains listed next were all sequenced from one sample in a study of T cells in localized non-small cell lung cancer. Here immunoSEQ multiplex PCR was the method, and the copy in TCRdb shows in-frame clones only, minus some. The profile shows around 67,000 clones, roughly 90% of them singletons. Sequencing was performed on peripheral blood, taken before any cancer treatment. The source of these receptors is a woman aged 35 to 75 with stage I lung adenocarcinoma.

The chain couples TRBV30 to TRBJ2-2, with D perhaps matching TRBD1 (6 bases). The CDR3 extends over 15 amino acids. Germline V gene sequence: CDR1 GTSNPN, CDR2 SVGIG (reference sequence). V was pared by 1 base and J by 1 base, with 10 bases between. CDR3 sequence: CAWSGGQVNTGELFF. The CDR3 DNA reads TGTGCCTGGAGTGGGGGGCAGGTGAACACCGGGGAGCTGTTTTTT.

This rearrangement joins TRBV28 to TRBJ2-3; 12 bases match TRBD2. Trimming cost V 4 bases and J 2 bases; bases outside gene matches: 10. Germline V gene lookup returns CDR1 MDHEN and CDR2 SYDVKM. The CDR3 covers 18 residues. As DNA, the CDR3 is TGTGCCAGCAGTTCATCCGGGACTAGCGGGCTGATCACAGATACGCAGTATTTT. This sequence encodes CASSSSGTSGLITDTQYF.

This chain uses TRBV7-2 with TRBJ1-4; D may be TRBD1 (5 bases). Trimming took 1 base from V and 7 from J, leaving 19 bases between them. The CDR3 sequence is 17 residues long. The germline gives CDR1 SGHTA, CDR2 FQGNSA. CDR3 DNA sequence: TGTGCCAGCAGCTTAGAGGGGTACGGGACGGTCGGTGAAAAACTGTTTTTT. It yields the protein CASSLEGYGTVGEKLFF.

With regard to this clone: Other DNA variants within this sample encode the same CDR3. Here the CDR3 DNA reads TGTGCCAGCAGCTTGGTAGGGGACACTGAAGCTTTCTTT. Amino acids: CASSLVGDTEAFF. V and J are TRBV5-4 and TRBJ1-1; tentatively, D is TRBD1 (5 bases). CDR1 SGHNT and CDR2 YYREEE come from the germline V gene (reference sequence). CDR3 length: 13 residues. Trimming stripped 0 bases from V and 3 bases from J, with 6 bases between. The entire variable domain, with the rest obtained from reference TRBV5-4 and TRBJ1-1, is as follows: ETGVTQSPTHLIKTRGQQVTLRCSSQSGHNTVSWYQQALGQGPQFIFQYYREEENGRGNFPPRFSGLQFPNYSSELNVNALELDDSALYLCASSLVGDTEAFFGQGTRLTVV.

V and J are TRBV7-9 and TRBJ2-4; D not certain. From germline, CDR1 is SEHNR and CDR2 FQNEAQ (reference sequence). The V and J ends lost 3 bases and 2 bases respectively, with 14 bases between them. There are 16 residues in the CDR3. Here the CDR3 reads CASSLDLFMTKNIQYF. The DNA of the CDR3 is TGTGCCAGCAGCTTGGACCTATTCATGACCAAAAACATTCAGTACTTC. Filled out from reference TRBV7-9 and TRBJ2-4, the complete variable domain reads DTGVSQNPRHKITKRGQNVTFRCDPISEHNRLYWYRQTLGQGPEFLTYFQNEAQLEKSRLLSDRFSAERPKGSFSTLEIQRTEQGDSAMYLCASSLDLFMTKNIQYFGAGTRLSVL.

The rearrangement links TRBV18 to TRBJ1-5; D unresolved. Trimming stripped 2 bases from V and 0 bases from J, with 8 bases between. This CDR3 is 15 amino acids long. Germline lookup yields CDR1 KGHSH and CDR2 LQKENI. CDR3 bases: TGTGCCAGCTCACCAACTCCTTATAGCAATCAGCCCCAGCATTTT. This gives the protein CASSPTPYSNQPQHF.

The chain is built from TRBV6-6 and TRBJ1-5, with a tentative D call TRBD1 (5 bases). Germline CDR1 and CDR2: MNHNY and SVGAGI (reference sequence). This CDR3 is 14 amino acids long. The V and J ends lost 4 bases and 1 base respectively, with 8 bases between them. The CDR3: CASSWGKSNQPQHF. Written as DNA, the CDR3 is TGTGCCAGCAGTTGGGGGAAGAGCAATCAGCCCCAGCATTTT.

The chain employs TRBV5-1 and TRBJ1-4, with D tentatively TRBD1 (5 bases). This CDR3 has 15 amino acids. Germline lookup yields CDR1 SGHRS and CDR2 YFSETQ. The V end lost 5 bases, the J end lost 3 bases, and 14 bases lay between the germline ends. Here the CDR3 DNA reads TGCGCCAGCAGAGACAGTATAGGGGCTAATGAAAAACTGTTTTTT. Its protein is CASRDSIGANEKLFF.

The chain's CDR3 is CASREAISYEQYF. The CDR3 DNA sequence: TGTGCCAGCAGGGAAGCGATCTCCTACGAGCAGTACTTC. The chain joins TRBV6-5 to TRBJ2-7; the D is unclear. The CDR3 runs 13 residues. The V and J ends lost 6 bases and 0 bases respectively, with 9 bases between them. The germline CDR1 and CDR2 sequences are MNHEY and SVGAGI.